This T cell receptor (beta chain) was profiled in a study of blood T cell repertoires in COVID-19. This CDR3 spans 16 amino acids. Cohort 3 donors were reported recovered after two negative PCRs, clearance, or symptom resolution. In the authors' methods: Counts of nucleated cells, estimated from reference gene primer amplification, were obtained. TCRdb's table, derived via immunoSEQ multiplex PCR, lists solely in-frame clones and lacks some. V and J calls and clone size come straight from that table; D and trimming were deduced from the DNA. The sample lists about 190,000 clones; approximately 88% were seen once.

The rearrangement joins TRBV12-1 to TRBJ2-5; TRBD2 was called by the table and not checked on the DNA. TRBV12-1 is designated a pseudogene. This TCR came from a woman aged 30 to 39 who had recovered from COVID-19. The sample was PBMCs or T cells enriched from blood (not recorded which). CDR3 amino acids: CASILPGVSVVETQYF. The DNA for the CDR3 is TGTGCCAGCATCCTACCCGGGGTTTCGGTCGTGGAGACCCAGTACTTC.